One sample yielded the 28 T cell receptor beta chains listed below, sequenced in a study of T cells in Graves' hyperthyroidism and ophthalmopathy. Amplified TCR beta CDR3 regions derived from RNA transcripts. Primed by the HTBI set, a first-round RT-PCR was run on the TCR CDR3. TCRdb re-derived calls from the multiplex PCR reads in MiXCR, one entry per CDR3 protein. The sample carries approximately 370,000 distinct CDR3 sequences, about 17% recorded once. The source material was blood. Every receptor here comes from a woman between 25 and 40 years old with Graves' hyperthyroidism that later progressed to Graves' ophthalmopathy.

This clonotype was counted at least ten times. The V gene is TRBV2, the J gene TRBJ1-6; 9 bases match TRBD1. Germline trimming cut 6 bases from V and 4 bases from J; bases unmatched to any gene: 4. The CDR3 has 15 amino acids. Germline values: CDR1 SNHLY, CDR2 FYNNEI. The CDR3 nucleotides read TGTGCCAGCAGAGGGACAGGGCCTTATAATTCACCCCTCCACTTT. Translating gives CASRGTGPYNSPLHF.

This clonotype appeared many times. V is TRBV18 and J is TRBJ2-3; TRBD1 might be the D (5 bases). The V end was cut by 2 bases, the J end by 4 bases, with 13 bases between. The CDR3 is 15 residues long. Germline V gene data show CDR1 as KGHSH and CDR2 as LQKENI. As DNA, the CDR3 is TGTGCCAGCTCACCAGTGACAGCAAAGGCAGATACGCAGTATTTT. Its protein is CASSPVTAKADTQYF.

This clonotype was counted between two and nine times. V is TRBV29-1 and J is TRBJ2-2, with TRBD1 matching 8 bases. CDR1 is SQVTM and CDR2 is ANQGSEA in the germline V gene. With V trimmed by 6 bases and J by 3 bases, 9 bases remained unmatched. This CDR3 is 15 amino acids long. CDR3 nucleotides: TGCAGCGTCATTTCAGGGGGCAAGTACACCGGGGAGCTGTTTTTT. Translating it yields CSVISGGKYTGELFF.

This clonotype has only a few counts. This chain links TRBV27 with TRBJ1-1; 7 bases agree with TRBD1. With 5 bases clipped from V and 5 bases from J, the junction kept 11 bases outside the gene matches. The CDR3 is made up of 15 amino acids. Germline-derived CDR1 and CDR2 are MNHEY and SMNVEV (reference sequence). The CDR3 DNA follows: TGTGCCAGCAGTCCTTTGACAGGGCAGGTGACTGAAGCTTTCTTT. Amino acid sequence: CASSPLTGQVTEAFF.

This clonotype has ten or more counts. This chain links TRBV4-1 with TRBJ1-2; the D gene is possibly TRBD1 (6 bases). With 6 bases removed from V and 4 bases from J, the gap between germline ends came to 12 bases. The germline CDR1 and CDR2 sequences are MGHRA and YSYEKL. This CDR3 has 13 amino acids. The CDR3 loop is CASSHGQFYGYTF. The CDR3 nucleotides read TGCGCCAGCAGTCATGGACAGTTCTATGGCTACACCTTC.

This clonotype showed up many times. J is TRBJ2-7 and V is TRBV5-1; 14 positions match TRBD2. The CDR3 has 16 amino acids. Losses at the gene ends were 4 bases for V and 6 bases for J; bases not matched to a gene: 9. Germline loops: CDR1 SGHRS, CDR2 YFSETQ. The DNA of the CDR3 is TGCGCCAGCAGCCCAGGACTAGCGGGGGGTCACATCGAGCAGTACTTC. Residues: CASSPGLAGGHIEQYF.

The chain combines TRBV2 with TRBJ2-1; TRBD2 agrees at 15 bases. V shed 4 bases and J 12 bases; nucleotides not matched to a gene: 4. The CDR3 loop spans 14 amino acids. From germline, CDR1 is SNHLY and CDR2 FYNNEI. The CDR3: CASSGTSGGAMQFF. The CDR3 nucleotides are TGTGCCAGCAGTGGGACTAGCGGGGGGGCTATGCAGTTCTTC.

Remarks on this clonotype: One base away lies a much larger clone, so this may be a sequencing read error. The CDR3 loop is CARRGGVKPEQYF. The DNA of the CDR3 is TGTGCCCGCAGGGGGGGGGTAAAACCCGAGCAGTACTTC. The V call is TRBV28, the J call TRBJ2-7; D is perhaps TRBD1 or TRBD2 (7 bases each). Germline assignment: CDR1 MDHEN and CDR2 SYDVKM. The CDR3 spans 13 residues.

This clonotype was observed a handful of times. This rearrangement joins TRBV3-1 to TRBJ2-3, with TRBD1 matching 10 bases. The length of the CDR3 is 16 residues. Germline CDR1 is LGHDT and CDR2 is YNNKEL (reference sequence). Trimming removed 4 bases from V and 4 bases from J; junction bases left unmatched: 8. This CDR3 reads CASSRVDRGQADTQYF. The CDR3 DNA reads TGTGCCAGCAGCCGAGTTGACAGGGGGCAAGCAGATACGCAGTATTTT.

This clonotype was observed at least ten times. V and J are TRBV5-1 and TRBJ2-1, with 10 positions matching TRBD2. Germline lookup yields CDR1 SGHRS and CDR2 YFSETQ. V was pared by 7 bases and J by 5 bases, with 9 bases of the junction left unmatched. This CDR3 comprises 15 residues. The CDR3 coding sequence is TGCGCCAGCCAGGAAGACCTAGCGGGGGACAATGAGCAGTTCTTC. Its translation is CASQEDLAGDNEQFF.

This clonotype was detected ten times or more. This chain joins TRBV27 and TRBJ1-1; D gene unclear. CDR3 size: 14 residues. V shed 6 bases and J shed 5 bases, with 16 bases lying between them. Germline lookup yields CDR1 MNHEY and CDR2 SMNVEV (reference sequence). The CDR3 nucleotides read TGTGCCAGCAGCCCCCCCGGAGGGTTAACTGAAGCTTTCTTT. This translates into CASSPPGGLTEAFF.

This clonotype was observed many times. J is TRBJ2-7 and V is TRBV18; D uncertain. The germline V gene has CDR1 KGHSH and CDR2 LQKENI. Deletions cut 2 bases from V and 6 bases from J, with 8 bases between. The length of the CDR3 is 12 residues. The CDR3 DNA reads TGTGCCAGCTCACCAAGGTTGGGCGAGCAGTACTTC. Protein: CASSPRLGEQYF.

The chain's CDR3 is CASSLHTGFAIAPLHF. The CDR3 DNA reads TGTGCCAGCAGCTTACACACCGGGTTTGCAATTGCCCCCCTCCACTTT. The chain joins TRBV7-2 to TRBJ1-6; D not resolved. From germline, CDR1 is SGHTA and CDR2 FQGNSA. This CDR3 region has 16 residues. Between the trimmed V and J ends, which lost 2 bases and 13 bases, there was a span of 21 bases.

This clonotype was found a few times. This chain uses TRBV11-2 with TRBJ1-4; the D is unclear. CDR3 length: 15 amino acids. CDR1 and CDR2 from the germline V gene are SGHAT and FQNNGV. V was trimmed by 3 bases and J by 6 bases, leaving 14 bases between them. The CDR3 reads CASSFEVWADEKLFF. The CDR3 DNA is TGTGCCAGCAGCTTTGAAGTTTGGGCGGATGAAAAACTGTTTTTT.

Ten or more counts support this clonotype. V gene TRBV28 combines with J gene TRBJ1-2, with 7 bases that match TRBD1. From germline, CDR1 is MDHEN and CDR2 SYDVKM. The CDR3 runs 16 residues. J gave up 3 bases and V 2 bases, and 9 bases lay outside the gene matches. CDR3 protein: CASSLAPRTGHYGYTF. In DNA, the CDR3 is TGTGCCAGCAGTTTAGCCCCTCGGACAGGACACTATGGCTACACCTTC.

This clonotype has only a few counts. This chain joins TRBV19 and TRBJ2-3; TRBD1 aligns across 8 bases. The ends lost 3 bases at V and 1 base at J; junction bases unmatched: 3. The CDR3 covers 15 residues. The germline V gene has CDR1 LNHDA and CDR2 SQIVND (reference sequence). CDR3 DNA: TGTGCCAGTAGTATCGGGGGACAGGGCACAGATACGCAGTATTTT. It codes for CASSIGGQGTDTQYF.

This chain connects TRBV24-1 to TRBJ2-2; unclear D gene. The CDR3 loop spans 12 amino acids. From germline, CDR1 is KGHDR and CDR2 SFDVKD. Trimming left V 3 bases short and J 5 bases short, with 3 bases between. CDR3 region: CATSDGTGELFF. The CDR3 DNA is TGTGCCACCAGTGATGGTACCGGGGAGCTGTTTTTT.

This clonotype was observed a handful of times. This chain links TRBV24-1 with TRBJ1-2; D gene ambiguous. V shed 3 bases and J shed 6 bases, with 7 bases lying between them. CDR1 is KGHDR and CDR2 is SFDVKD in the germline V gene. The CDR3 totals 12 residues. CDR3 nucleotides: TGTGCCACCAGTGATGGGGTCGATGGCTACACCTTC. It encodes CATSDGVDGYTF.

This clonotype was recorded a few times. V and J are TRBV28 and TRBJ2-5; D remains unclear. V was pared by 5 bases and J by 5 bases, with 12 bases between. The CDR3 is 13 amino acids. The germline CDR1 and CDR2 sequences are MDHEN and SYDVKM. The CDR3 DNA reads as TGTGCCAGCAGTGGTCCCTTGGGGGAGACCCAGTACTTC. Translation gives CASSGPLGETQYF.

The V call is TRBV20-1, the J call TRBJ1-2, with a tentative D call TRBD1 (6 bases). Germline-derived CDR1 and CDR2 are DFQATT and SNEGSKA (reference sequence). The V and J ends lost 3 bases and 8 bases respectively, with 22 bases between them. The CDR3 covers 15 residues. CDR3 region: CSASNRDYNAEGYTF. The DNA for the CDR3 is TGCAGTGCTAGTAACAGGGACTACAACGCAGAGGGCTACACCTTC.

The J gene is TRBJ2-1, the V gene TRBV20-1; 12 bases line up with TRBD2. The CDR3 is 16 amino acids. Trimming cost V 0 bases and J 5 bases; bases outside gene matches: 5. The germline V gene encodes CDR1 DFQATT and CDR2 SNEGSKA (reference sequence). CDR3 region: CSARDWTSGTNNEQFF. The CDR3, as DNA: TGCAGTGCTAGAGATTGGACTAGCGGGACGAACAATGAGCAGTTCTTC.

The rearrangement uses TRBV20-1 and TRBJ2-5; possibly TRBD2 for D (6 bases). The V gene's germline CDR1 is DFQATT and CDR2 SNEGSKA (reference sequence). Trimming cost V 3 bases and J 3 bases, with 20 bases left between them. The CDR3 length is 16 residues. In nucleotides, the CDR3 is TGCAGTGCTAGCGAGGGACCCCGGGACTGGAAAGAGACCCAGTACTTC. It specifies CSASEGPRDWKETQYF.

Comments on this clonotype: A much larger clone differs by one base, so this may be a read error. The chain employs TRBV5-1 and TRBJ2-7; the match to TRBD2 covers 8 bases. Germline assignment: CDR1 SGHRS and CDR2 YFSETQ. The CDR3 extends over 16 amino acids. The CDR3 sequence: CARSYPESSGSYEQYF. As DNA, the CDR3 is TGCGCCCGCAGCTACCCGGAGTCTAGCGGGTCCTACGAGCAGTACTTC.

The V and J genes are TRBV6-1 and TRBJ1-1; no firm D call. V was cut by 7 bases and J by 1 base, with 10 bases left in between. The length of the CDR3 is 13 residues. Looked up from germline, CDR1 is MNHNS and CDR2 is SASEGT. The CDR3 nucleotides read TGTGCCAGCAACCTCTTAGGGAACACTGAAGCTTTCTTT. Protein: CASNLLGNTEAFF.

This clonotype appeared many times. For the CDR3, the DNA is TGTGCCACCAGCAGAGATCAGGAGTTCACGGGTATGAACACTGAAGCTTTCTTT. Its translation: CATSRDQEFTGMNTEAFF. V usage is TRBV15 and J usage is TRBJ1-1; no clear D. This CDR3 contains 18 residues. Trimming stripped 0 bases from V and 0 bases from J, with 17 bases between. Germline CDR1 is LNHNV and CDR2 is YYDKDF (reference sequence).

This clonotype was observed at least ten times. The rearrangement uses TRBV20-1 and TRBJ1-4; D remains ambiguous. Germline V gene lookup returns CDR1 DFQATT and CDR2 SNEGSKA (reference sequence). Trimming stripped 2 bases from V and 7 bases from J, with 11 bases between. The CDR3 consists of 13 residues. The CDR3 DNA follows: TGCAGTGCTAGAATTCGTGCGGGTGAAAAACTGTTTTTT. It translates to CSARIRAGEKLFF.

This clonotype has ten or more counts. The rearrangement links TRBV6-2 or TRBV6-3 to TRBJ1-1; unclear D gene. The ends were cut back, 5 bases at V and 5 bases at J, with 6 bases in the middle. The CDR3 extends over 11 amino acids. The germline gives CDR1 MNHEY, CDR2 SVGEGT. CDR3 sequence reads: CASSRTTEAFF. The CDR3 DNA reads TGTGCCAGCAGTCGGACGACTGAAGCTTTCTTT.

In this sample, this clonotype turned up many times. The genes are TRBV5-1 and TRBJ2-3; possible D gene TRBD2, 6 bases. The germline V gene has CDR1 SGHRS and CDR2 YFSETQ. V was trimmed by 4 bases and J by 5 bases, leaving 17 bases between them. The CDR3 has 15 residues. CDR3 residues: CASSQGTSYGDTQYF. The DNA of the CDR3 is TGCGCCAGCAGCCAAGGGACTTCATACGGAGATACGCAGTATTTT.